A selection of T cell receptor beta chains follows, all from one sample in a study of blood T cell repertoires in COVID-19. Generated by immunoSEQ multiplex PCR, the TCRdb table keeps only in-frame clones and is missing some. This sample has roughly 300,000 clones, with more than 85% found just once. The source material was peripheral blood. These receptors all stem from a woman under 40 with COVID-19, enrolled during active disease. CDR3s include the opening cysteine and the closing phenylalanine or tryptophan. Each record gives: CDR3 protein, CDR3 DNA, clone size, D gene, J gene, V gene. A D gene is named only where the DNA matches it firmly. Clone size appears in some rows only: once, few, many, or a class for an expanded clone.

CASSLARDEQFF,TGTGCCAGCAGCTTAGCGCGCGATGAGCAGTTCTTC,NA,NA,TRBJ2-1,TRBV7-2
CASSLVANSPLHF,TGTGCCAGCAGTTTAGTAGCCAATTCACCCCTCCACTTT,NA,NA,TRBJ1-6,TRBV12-3/TRBV12-4
CASRATGGSGTDTQYF,TGTGCCAGCAGAGCCACAGGGGGCTCGGGCACAGATACGCAGTATTTT,NA,TRBD1,TRBJ2-3,TRBV2
CASSLAQKIVPTDTQYF,TGTGCCAGCAGCTTAGCGCAGAAAATCGTCCCTACAGATACGCAGTATTTT,NA,NA,TRBJ2-3,TRBV7-6
CASREREVPYEQYF,TGTGCCAGCAGAGAGCGGGAGGTGCCCTACGAGCAGTACTTC,NA,TRBD2,TRBJ2-7,TRBV6-5
CASSELTRGYEQYF,TGTGCCAGCAGTGAATTGACCAGGGGATACGAGCAGTACTTC,NA,NA,TRBJ2-7,TRBV6-1
CASSQEGQPNEKLFF,TGTGCCAGCAGTCAAGAGGGACAGCCTAATGAAAAACTGTTTTTT,few,TRBD1,TRBJ1-4,TRBV28
CASSLAGWTSYGYTF,TGTGCCAGCAGCTTAGCAGGTTGGACATCTTATGGCTACACCTTC,NA,NA,TRBJ1-2,TRBV7-9
CASYKREWAYNEQFF,TGCGCCAGCTATAAGCGGGAGTGGGCCTACAATGAGCAGTTCTTC,few,TRBD2,TRBJ2-1,TRBV4-1
CASSQATGGYEQYF,TGTGCCAGCAGCCAGGCGACAGGCGGCTACGAGCAGTACTTC,NA,NA,TRBJ2-7,TRBV5-4
CASSLFASETQYF,TGTGCCAGCAGCTTGTTCGCTAGCGAGACCCAGTACTTC,NA,NA,TRBJ2-5,TRBV5-4
CATSRDTGGTGRINQPQHF,TGTGCCACCAGCAGGGATACAGGGGGCACCGGGAGGATCAATCAGCCCCAGCATTTT,NA,TRBD1,TRBJ1-5,TRBV15
CASSESRLAGGPVIQSSYNEQFF,TGCGCCAGCAGTGAGTCTCGGCTAGCGGGAGGGCCCGTAATCCAAAGCTCCTACAATGAGCAGTTCTTC,NA,TRBD2,TRBJ2-1,TRBV10-1
CASSLPGGGFPSTDTQYF,TGTGCCAGCAGCTTACCGGGCGGGGGGTTCCCTAGCACAGATACGCAGTATTTT,NA,TRBD2,TRBJ2-3,TRBV11-2
CASSLGYGVETQYF,TGCGCCAGCAGCTTGGGTTACGGGGTCGAGACCCAGTACTTC,NA,NA,TRBJ2-5,TRBV5-1
CASSPLGTQGGYNSPLHF,TGTGCCAGCAGCCCCCTGGGCACACAGGGGGGTTATAATTCACCCCTCCACTTT,NA,TRBD1,TRBJ1-6,TRBV9
CASSLVGAEEKLFF,TGTGCCAGCAGCTTAGTGGGGGCGGAAGAAAAACTGTTTTTT,NA,NA,TRBJ1-4,TRBV11-2
CASSSGTGGLYYGYTF,TGTGCCAGCAGCTCCGGGACAGGGGGCCTCTACTATGGCTACACCTTC,NA,TRBD1,TRBJ1-2,TRBV5-6
CASSLNAGLGTDTQYF,TGTGCCAGCAGTTTAAATGCGGGGCTGGGCACAGATACGCAGTATTTT,NA,NA,TRBJ2-3,TRBV27
CASSDRGDTDTQYF,TGTGCCAGCAGTGACCGGGGGGACACAGATACGCAGTATTTT,NA,TRBD2,TRBJ2-3,TRBV6-4
CAWTRQVNSYEQYF,TGTGCCTGGACCCGACAGGTGAACTCCTACGAGCAGTACTTC,once,NA,TRBJ2-7,TRBV30
CASSLTPNTEAFF,TGCGCCAGCAGCTTGACTCCGAACACTGAAGCTTTCTTT,once,NA,TRBJ1-1,TRBV5-1
CASSPGTGAYEQYF,TGTGCCAGCTCACCCGGGACAGGGGCCTACGAGCAGTACTTC,few,TRBD1,TRBJ2-7,TRBV18
CASSTGTRNEQYF,TGTGCCAGCTCAACCGGGACTAGGAACGAGCAGTACTTC,NA,TRBD2,TRBJ2-7,TRBV18
CASSLDWGVDEQYF,TGTGCCAGCAGCTTGGACTGGGGGGTGGACGAGCAGTACTTC,NA,NA,TRBJ2-7,TRBV5-4
CASSPIQGPVSYNSPLHF,TGTGCCAGCAGCCCTATCCAGGGTCCCGTCTCCTATAATTCACCCCTCCACTTT,few,NA,TRBJ1-6,TRBV7-8
CASSLSLSGAVLGGYTF,TGTGCCAGCAGTTTATCGCTTTCGGGAGCCGTTCTAGGTGGCTACACCTTC,NA,NA,TRBJ1-2,TRBV27
CASSEQPGLAGEHEQFF,TGTGCCAGCAGCGAACAACCAGGACTAGCGGGAGAGCATGAGCAGTTCTTC,NA,TRBD2,TRBJ2-1,TRBV11-3
CASSPLRGTYNEQFF,TGTGCCAGCAGCCCACTACGCGGCACCTACAATGAGCAGTTCTTC,NA,NA,TRBJ2-1,TRBV5-8
CAWDPGTGSDTQYF,TGTGCCTGGGATCCCGGGACAGGCAGTGATACGCAGTATTTT,NA,TRBD1,TRBJ2-3,TRBV30